This is a list of T cell receptor beta chains from one sample in a study of cytomegalovirus exposure and HLA in healthy donors. Using immunoSEQ multiplex PCR, the repertoire was profiled, and TCRdb retains in-frame clones only, with some absent. The data contain about 280,000 clones, roughly 89% of them singletons. Sequenced material: PBMCs. The receptor set was obtained from a young woman in good health and CMV-seronegative. Each CDR3 is given with its conserved first and last residue. The order of the fields is D gene, clone size, J gene, V gene, CDR3 protein, CDR3 DNA. D genes are given only for firm matches. Not every row has a clone size; where given, it reads once, few, many or a size class.

- | - | TRBJ2-5 | TRBV7-2 | CASSEGRVFWGTQETQYF | TGTGCCAGCAGCGAAGGCAGGGTCTTTTGGGGGACACAAGAGACCCAGTACTTC
- | - | TRBJ1-3 | TRBV9 | CASSVGGAPYSGNTIYF | TGTGCCAGCAGCGTGGGTGGAGCACCGTACTCTGGAAACACCATATATTTT
- | - | TRBJ2-1 | TRBV2 | CASSETPREQFF | TGTGCCAGCAGTGAAACTCCGAGGGAGCAGTTCTTC
- | few | TRBJ2-3 | TRBV9 | CASSVSGRTQYF | TGTGCCAGCAGCGTTTCAGGTCGTACGCAGTATTTT
- | - | TRBJ1-1 | TRBV6-6 | CASSLTGTEAFF | TGTGCCAGCAGTCTGACAGGCACTGAAGCTTTCTTT
TRBD1 | - | TRBJ1-1 | TRBV19 | CASSIRTGEMNTEAFF | TGTGCCAGTAGTATTAGGACAGGGGAGATGAACACTGAAGCTTTCTTT
- | - | TRBJ1-1 | TRBV5-6 | CASSFVDSVNTEAFF | TGTGCCAGCAGCTTTGTGGACAGCGTGAACACTGAAGCTTTCTTT
- | - | TRBJ2-3 | TRBV29-1 | CSLVLTSTDTQYF | TGCAGCTTGGTTTTGACTAGCACAGATACGCAGTATTTT
- | - | TRBJ1-6 | TRBV7-9 | CASSFWENSPLHF | TGTGCCAGCAGCTTCTGGGAGAATTCACCCCTCCACTTT
TRBD2 | - | TRBJ2-3 | TRBV7-3 | CASSPDLGGADTQYF | TGTGCCAGCAGCCCCGACCTCGGGGGGGCAGATACGCAGTATTTT
- | - | TRBJ1-6 | TRBV6-1 | CASGDYNSPLHF | TGTGCCAGCGGAGACTATAATTCACCCCTCCACTTT
- | - | TRBJ2-2 | TRBV10-3 | CAISASEYTGELFF | TGTGCCATCAGTGCTTCCGAGTACACCGGGGAGCTGTTTTTT
- | few | TRBJ1-5 | TRBV9 | CASSVAPNQPQHF | TGTGCCAGCAGCGTGGCCCCAAATCAGCCCCAGCATTTT
- | - | TRBJ2-7 | TRBV7-9 | CSSSLDPLYEQYF | TGTTCCAGCAGCTTAGATCCTTTATACGAGCAGTACTTC
- | - | TRBJ1-2 | TRBV5-5 | CASSLSNSKPINYGYTF | TGTGCCAGCAGCTTGTCGAACAGCAAACCCATCAACTATGGCTACACCTTC
- | - | TRBJ2-3 | TRBV2 | CASSVMGAADTQYF | TGTGCCAGCAGTGTTATGGGTGCGGCAGATACGCAGTATTTT
- | once | TRBJ2-1 | TRBV1 | CTSSLRTGTGNEQFF | TGCACCAGCAGCCTACGGACAGGGACTGGCAATGAGCAGTTCTTC
- | - | TRBJ2-2 | TRBV5-8 | CASIVPKSTGELFF | TGTGCCAGCATAGTCCCTAAATCCACCGGGGAGCTGTTTTTT
TRBD1 | - | TRBJ1-1 | TRBV30 | CAWSGVRGPYTEAFF | TGTGCCTGGAGTGGGGTGAGGGGGCCGTACACTGAAGCTTTCTTT
- | - | TRBJ1-5 | TRBV4-1 | CASSPGVLGQPQHF | TGCGCCAGCAGCCCGGGGGTACTTGGTCAGCCCCAGCATTTT
TRBD1 | - | TRBJ2-2 | TRBV6-6 | CASSLQGAAGELFF | TGTGCCAGCAGCTTACAGGGGGCGGCCGGGGAGCTGTTTTTT
- | once | TRBJ2-1 | TRBV5-1 | CASSPLQGPYNEQFF | TGCGCCAGCAGCCCGCTGCAGGGGCCCTACAATGAGCAGTTCTTC
- | - | TRBJ1-2 | TRBV5-1 | CASSEQGNYGYTF | TGCGCCAGCAGTGAACAGGGTAACTATGGCTACACCTTC
- | - | TRBJ1-4 | TRBV7-9 | CASSMKVETEKLFF | TGTGCCAGCAGCATGAAAGTAGAAACCGAAAAACTGTTTTTT
- | - | TRBJ1-2 | TRBV18 | CASSRDYSNGYTF | TGTGCCAGCTCACGAGATTACAGTAATGGCTACACCTTC
TRBD1 | - | TRBJ1-2 | TRBV7-3 | CASSSGTGSYGYTF | TGTGCCAGCAGCTCCGGGACAGGGTCTTATGGCTACACCTTC
- | once | TRBJ2-7 | TRBV6-6 | CASRQWVSSYEQYF | TGTGCCAGCAGACAGTGGGTTAGCTCCTACGAGCAGTACTTC
- | once | TRBJ2-2 | TRBV9 | CASSVYNIERTGELFF | TGTGCCAGCAGCGTGTATAACATTGAGCGGACCGGGGAGCTGTTTTTT
- | - | TRBJ1-1 | TRBV2 | CASSYAGEAFF | TGTGCCAGCAGTTACGCGGGAGAAGCTTTCTTT
TRBD1 | - | TRBJ1-6 | TRBV5-6 | CASSWGQGHSPLHF | TGTGCCAGCAGCTGGGGACAGGGGCATTCACCCCTCCACTTT
TRBD2 | - | TRBJ2-1 | TRBV6-1 | CASSVLAAYNEQFF | TGTGCCAGCAGTGTCCTAGCGGCCTACAATGAGCAGTTCTTC
- | - | TRBJ2-7 | TRBV6-5 | CASSYSFGVREQYF | TGTGCCAGCAGTTACTCCTTCGGGGTCCGCGAGCAGTACTTC
- | - | TRBJ2-7 | TRBV7-9 | CASSLPKKSTGTYEQYF | TGTGCCAGCAGCTTACCAAAGAAATCGACAGGTACCTACGAGCAGTACTTC
- | - | TRBJ2-7 | TRBV4-1 | CASSQEGPLGVARAEYF | TGCGCCAGCAGCCAGGAGGGACCCCTAGGCGTAGCGAGAGCCGAGTACTTC
TRBD2 | - | TRBJ2-7 | TRBV6-5 | CASRAGVTPYEQYF | TGTGCCAGCAGAGCGGGAGTAACCCCTTACGAGCAGTACTTC
TRBD1 | - | TRBJ2-1 | TRBV6-5 | CASIGQGASYNEQFF | TGTGCCAGCATCGGGCAGGGGGCCTCCTACAATGAGCAGTTCTTC
- | - | TRBJ1-1 | TRBV6-5 | CASRPFWASAEAFF | TGTGCCAGCAGACCCTTTTGGGCGTCTGCTGAAGCTTTCTTT
- | - | TRBJ2-5 | TRBV7-2 | CASSPPVGGFQETQYF | TGTGCCAGCAGCCCCCCCGTGGGGGGTTTCCAAGAGACCCAGTACTTC
- | - | TRBJ1-4 | TRBV27 | CASSLVLDIPNEKLFF | TGTGCCAGCAGTTTAGTATTGGACATTCCTAATGAAAAACTGTTTTTT
- | - | TRBJ2-1 | TRBV2 | CASSLLYEQFF | TGTGCCAGCAGCCTACTGTATGAGCAGTTCTTC